Below, 15 T cell receptor beta chains from the same sample are listed, as sequenced in a study of identical twins. TCRdb fed the 5' RACE reads into MiXCR, producing one record per CDR3 protein. In the table there are 1.5 million to 2 million distinct CDR3 sequences, under 35% of which are singletons. The sample was cord blood. These receptors all stem from a newborn girl in good health.

This clonotype was seen only a few times. The chain recombines TRBV4-1 with TRBJ2-1, with 16 positions matching TRBD2. This CDR3 is built from 21 residues. The germline V gene has CDR1 MGHRA and CDR2 YSYEKL. With V trimmed by 2 bases and J by 3 bases, 13 bases remained unmatched. Written as DNA, the CDR3 is TGCGCCAGCAGCCAAAGACAGCCAGGGACTAGCGGGAGGGCCGGCTACAATGAGCAGTTCTTC. This codes for CASSQRQPGTSGRAGYNEQFF.

This clonotype was observed a handful of times. J is TRBJ2-1 and V is TRBV9; 10 nucleotides match TRBD2. Germline trimming cut 3 bases from V and 6 bases from J; bases unmatched to any gene: 6. The CDR3 extends over 15 amino acids. Germline V lookup: CDR1 SGDLS, CDR2 YYNGEE. The CDR3 sequence is CASSALSGRANEQFF. The CDR3 DNA sequence: TGTGCCAGCAGCGCGCTCAGCGGGAGGGCCAATGAGCAGTTCTTC.

The gene calls are TRBV5-6 and TRBJ1-5; 7 bases align to TRBD1. V gave up 0 bases and J gave up 2 bases; unmatched junction bases: 5. Germline-derived CDR1 and CDR2 are SGHDT and YYEEEE. This CDR3 is 16 amino acids long. CDR3 amino acids: CASSLALTGGNQPQHF. For the CDR3, the DNA is TGTGCCAGCAGCTTGGCGTTAACAGGGGGCAATCAGCCCCAGCATTTT. Based on the CDR3 plus reference TRBV5-6 and TRBJ1-5, the full variable domain is DAGVTQSPTHLIKTRGQQVTLRCSPKSGHDTVSWYQQALGQGPQFIFQYYEEEERQRGNFPDRFSGHQFPNYSSELNVNALLLGDSALYLCASSLALTGGNQPQHFGDGTRLSIL.

This clonotype was observed a few times. The V gene is TRBV3-1, the J gene TRBJ2-5; D is perhaps TRBD2 (5 bases). With 0 bases removed from V and 1 base from J, the gap between germline ends came to 15 bases. Germline values: CDR1 LGHDT, CDR2 YNNKEL (reference sequence). The CDR3 length is 17 residues. CDR3 coding DNA: TGTGCCAGCAGCCAAGACCGACTATCGGGGTTCCAAGAGACCCAGTACTTC. Protein sequence: CASSQDRLSGFQETQYF.

The CDR3 region is CASSQGRGASYGYTF. In DNA, the CDR3 is TGCGCCAGCAGCCAAGGGCGGGGGGCGAGCTATGGCTACACCTTC. The chain combines TRBV4-1 with TRBJ1-2; D is possibly TRBD1 (6 bases). Germline V CDR1 and CDR2: MGHRA, YSYEKL. The V end was cut by 1 base, the J end by 4 bases, with 13 bases between. The CDR3 length is 15 residues.

The chain couples TRBV5-1 to TRBJ2-1; 9 nucleotides line up with TRBD2. V lost 0 bases and J lost 5; bases outside the gene matches: 12. The CDR3 consists of 18 residues. Per the germline V gene, CDR1 is SGHRS and CDR2 is YFSETQ. CDR3 nucleotide sequence: TGCGCCAGCAGCTTGGGATTGGGGGGGACTAGCAGCGACAATGAGCAGTTCTTC. This sequence encodes CASSLGLGGTSSDNEQFF.

This chain uses TRBV21-1 with TRBJ1-2; the D call of TRBD1 is as the table states it, not checked on the DNA. TRBV21-1 counts as a pseudogene. There are 15 residues in the CDR3. The CDR3 nucleotides are TGTGCCAGCAGCAAAGTGGGGGATGCTAACTATGGCTACACCTTC. This translates into CASSKVGDANYGYTF.

The chain joins TRBV7-2 to TRBJ2-7; 10 bases map to TRBD2. Germline V CDR1 and CDR2: SGHTA, FQGNSA. The CDR3 sequence is 14 residues long. V lost 5 bases, J lost 2 bases, and 3 bases stayed unmatched. DNA of the CDR3: TGTGCCAGCAGCATCGGGACTAGCGCCTACGAGCAGTACTTC. Translation: CASSIGTSAYEQYF.

This clonotype came up a few times. The V gene is TRBV7-9, the J gene TRBJ1-4; 7 positions match TRBD1. CDR1 and CDR2 (germline): SEHNR, FQNEAQ (reference sequence). The junction had 7 bases not matched to a gene; V was cut back by 5 bases and J by 4 bases. CDR3 length: 15 residues. The CDR3 loop reads CASSLMGQRNEKLFF. In DNA form, the CDR3 reads TGTGCCAGCAGCCTTATGGGACAGCGTAATGAAAAACTGTTTTTT.

V gene TRBV5-1 combines with J gene TRBJ2-1; 14 nucleotides agree with TRBD2. CDR1 is SGHRS and CDR2 is YFSETQ in the germline V gene. The V and J ends lost 4 bases and 4 bases, in that order; junction bases with no gene match: 19. This CDR3 is 21 amino acids long. CDR3 sequence reads: CASSPNLRDRTSGRRYNEQFF. CDR3 bases: TGCGCCAGCAGCCCGAATCTTCGGGACAGGACTAGCGGGAGGCGATACAATGAGCAGTTCTTC.

A few counts support this clonotype. The chain combines TRBV15 with TRBJ2-3; TRBD2 agrees at 8 bases. The length of the CDR3 is 20 residues. Per the germline V gene, CDR1 is LNHNV and CDR2 is YYDKDF (reference sequence). V shed 3 bases and J 0 bases; nucleotides not matched to a gene: 17. The CDR3: CATSSLEEAGGFKSTDTQYF. The CDR3 region has the DNA TGTGCCACCAGCAGCCTCGAAGAGGCGGGGGGCTTTAAGAGCACAGATACGCAGTATTTT.

This chain joins TRBV28 and TRBJ2-4; D is perhaps TRBD1 (6 bases). This CDR3 spans 16 amino acids. CDR1 is MDHEN and CDR2 is SYDVKM in the germline V gene. The V and J ends lost 5 bases and 4 bases respectively, with 18 bases between them. CDR3 DNA sequence: TGTGCCAGCAGTCCAAAGGACAGATCGCCTAAAAACATTCAGTACTTC. Protein sequence: CASSPKDRSPKNIQYF.

This clonotype was detected a few times. V and J are TRBV7-2 and TRBJ2-7; D may be TRBD1 (6 bases). TRBJ2-5 explains the end of the DNA better; the J call may be wrong. Germline values: CDR1 SGHTA, CDR2 FQGNSA. CDR3 length equals 15 residues. CDR3 sequence (DNA): TGTGCCAGCAGCTTCTCCCGGGACACCAGAGAGACCCAGTACTTC. Protein: CASSFSRDTRETQYF.

The V call is TRBV24-1, the J call TRBJ2-1, with 10 bases fitting TRBD1. The J call could be wrong; TRBJ2-7 is a better fit for the DNA end. The CDR3 contains 15 residues. Germline CDR1 KGHDR, CDR2 SFDVKD. The DNA for the CDR3 is TGTGCCACCCGGGGACAGGGGTTGTCCTACAATGAGCAGTACTTC. Encoded protein: CATRGQGLSYNEQYF.

The V call is TRBV21-1, the J call TRBJ1-5; the table's D call, TRBD1, has no DNA check behind it. TRBV21-1 is described as a pseudogene. The CDR3 is made up of 13 amino acids. For the CDR3, the DNA is TGTGCCAGCGGAGGCCGGGAGAATCAGCCCCAGCATTTT. Its protein is CASGGRENQPQHF.